This T cell receptor (beta chain) emerged from a study of T-cell memory formation after mild COVID-19. The wider study: Each donor largely had its own TCR clusters. Overall study findings and caveats: A second wave of clones peaked on day 37, and their SARS-CoV-2 specificity went unconfirmed. CM and EM subsets held most contracting CD4+ clones; EMRA held CD8+ ones. Later expanders leaned CD4+, whereas clones that contracted between day 15 and 85 were balanced CD4/CD8.

MiXCR, run by TCRdb on the 5' RACE reads, gives a single entry per CDR3 protein. The sample has over 350,000 distinct CDR3 sequences, more than 15% seen once. Comments on this clonotype: Its antigen is still unknown.

This CDR3 region has 15 residues. Germline CDR1 and CDR2: MNHEY and SMNVEV (reference sequence). Deletions cut 1 base from V and 5 bases from J, with 14 bases between. Source material: PBMCs or a T cell subset sorted from them (not recorded which). The rearrangement links TRBV27 to TRBJ2-5, with D perhaps matching TRBD1 or TRBD2 (7 bases each). This clonotype originated in a man in his late teens or twenties who had mild COVID-19 (a few samples of this study predate the infection). Cell type and time point are not known. The CDR3, as DNA: TGTGCCAGCAGTTTATTCGGCCAGGGGGGGGAGACCCAGTACTTC. This sequence encodes CASSLFGQGGETQYF.